This T cell receptor (beta chain) was obtained from a study of T-cell reconstitution after alpha-beta-depleted transplantation in children. This clonotype showed up many times. Molecular barcoding with unique molecular identifiers was used for the TCRbeta library. A single record per CDR3 protein comes from TCRdb applying MiXCR to the PCR reads. The profile shows about 470,000 distinct CDR3 sequences, about 45% of them singletons. This CDR3 is built from 14 residues. V lost 3 bases and J lost 1; bases outside the gene matches: 4. The V gene's germline CDR1 is DFQATT and CDR2 SNEGSKA (reference sequence).

The rearrangement joins TRBV20-1 to TRBJ2-7; TRBD1 matches at 9 bases. The source was PBMCs, collected before TCRalphabeta/CD19-depleted stem cell transplant. The sequence came from a girl under 10 years old with aplastic anemia, due to receive a stem cell transplant. This chain's CDR3 is CSARDRGGSYEQYF. For the CDR3, the DNA is TGCAGTGCTAGGGACAGGGGCGGGTCCTACGAGCAGTACTTC.